A selection of T cell receptor beta chains follows, all from one sample in a study of shared clonotypes between healthy human individuals. Produced via immunoSEQ multiplex PCR; TCRdb's table is partial and in-frame only. Of roughly 1.4 million clones in the sample, around 98.5% were seen once. The specimen sequenced was naive CD4+ T cells sorted from blood. These receptors originate from a young man in good health. Both conserved end residues are part of each CDR3. A D gene is named only where the DNA matches it firmly. Clone size is not always given. Where it is, it says once, few, many or a class for expanded clones.

J gene: TRBJ2-1
V gene: TRBV5-1
clone size: -
D gene: TRBD2
CDR3 length: 14
CDR3 DNA: TGCGCCAGCAGTTGGCTAGCGGGAGTTAATGAGCAGTTCTTC
CDR3 protein: CASSWLAGVNEQFF

J gene: TRBJ1-5
V gene: TRBV27
clone size: -
D gene: -
CDR3 length: 14
CDR3 DNA: TGTGCCAGCAGTTTAGAAGGCTACAATCAGCCCCAGCATTTT
CDR3 protein: CASSLEGYNQPQHF

J gene: TRBJ2-5
V gene: TRBV29-1
clone size: -
D gene: -
CDR3 length: 14
CDR3 DNA: TGCAGCGTTGTAGAGCTCACCATACAAGAGACCCAGTACTTC
CDR3 protein: CSVVELTIQETQYF

J gene: TRBJ2-2
V gene: TRBV10-3
clone size: -
D gene: TRBD2
CDR3 length: 15
CDR3 DNA: TGTGCCATCATGGGACTAGCGGAGAACACCGGGGAGCTGTTTTTT
CDR3 protein: CAIMGLAENTGELFF

J gene: TRBJ2-7
V gene: TRBV5-5
clone size: -
D gene: TRBD1
CDR3 length: 15
CDR3 DNA: TGTGCCAGCAGCCCCGGACAGGGGACACCCTACGAGCAGTACTTC
CDR3 protein: CASSPGQGTPYEQYF

J gene: TRBJ2-1
V gene: TRBV6-4
clone size: -
D gene: -
CDR3 length: 13
CDR3 DNA: TGTGCCAGCAGTGACTCCTTGGGGGGTGAGCAGTTCTTC
CDR3 protein: CASSDSLGGEQFF

J gene: TRBJ1-5
V gene: TRBV7-9
clone size: -
D gene: -
CDR3 length: 17
CDR3 DNA: TGTGCCAGCAGCCCGAAACACTGGGGGGAAGGCAATCAGCCCCAGCATTTT
CDR3 protein: CASSPKHWGEGNQPQHF

J gene: TRBJ2-5
V gene: TRBV18
clone size: -
D gene: -
CDR3 length: 12
CDR3 DNA: TGTGCCAGCTCACCATTAGGAGAGACCCAGTACTTC
CDR3 protein: CASSPLGETQYF

J gene: TRBJ1-2
V gene: TRBV5-1
clone size: -
D gene: TRBD1
CDR3 length: 16
CDR3 DNA: TGCGCCAGCAGCTTGCGTGGACAGGGTTCCCACTATGGCTACACCTTC
CDR3 protein: CASSLRGQGSHYGYTF

J gene: TRBJ2-3
V gene: TRBV6-5
clone size: -
D gene: -
CDR3 length: 15
CDR3 DNA: TGTGCCAGCAGCATCCTTGGGGCGAAAACAGATACGCAGTATTTT
CDR3 protein: CASSILGAKTDTQYF

J gene: TRBJ2-7
V gene: TRBV20-1
clone size: -
D gene: TRBD1
CDR3 length: 11
CDR3 DNA: TGCAGTGCGTCGACAGGGGACGAGCAGTACTTC
CDR3 protein: CSASTGDEQYF

J gene: TRBJ2-5
V gene: TRBV5-1
clone size: -
D gene: TRBD2
CDR3 length: 15
CDR3 DNA: TGCGCCAGCAGCTTTGCGGGGAGGGCCGACCAGACCCAGTACTTC
CDR3 protein: CASSFAGRADQTQYF

J gene: TRBJ2-2
V gene: TRBV10-3
clone size: -
D gene: -
CDR3 length: 15
CDR3 DNA: TGTGCCATCAGTGAAGAAGAGCCGAACACCGGGGAGCTGTTTTTT
CDR3 protein: CAISEEEPNTGELFF

J gene: TRBJ2-1
V gene: TRBV9
clone size: -
D gene: TRBD2
CDR3 length: 17
CDR3 DNA: TGTGCCAGCAGCATCGCGACTAGCGGGAGGTATTACAATGAGCAGTTCTTC
CDR3 protein: CASSIATSGRYYNEQFF

J gene: TRBJ2-1
V gene: TRBV5-5
clone size: -
D gene: TRBD2
CDR3 length: 16
CDR3 DNA: TGTGCCAGCAGCTTGTTTACTAGCGGGAGGTTGAATGAGCAGTTCTTC
CDR3 protein: CASSLFTSGRLNEQFF

J gene: TRBJ2-7
V gene: TRBV29-1
clone size: -
D gene: TRBD2
CDR3 length: 15
CDR3 DNA: TGCAGCGTTGTTCGCGGACTAGCGGGATCGCAGGAGCAGTACTTC
CDR3 protein: CSVVRGLAGSQEQYF

J gene: TRBJ1-1
V gene: TRBV9
clone size: -
D gene: -
CDR3 length: 15
CDR3 DNA: TGTGCCAGCAGCGTAGAGGGGAGGCGGGACACTGAAGCTTTCTTT
CDR3 protein: CASSVEGRRDTEAFF

J gene: TRBJ1-2
V gene: TRBV23-1
clone size: -
D gene: -
CDR3 length: 13
CDR3 DNA: TGCGCCAGCAGTCCCCCTTGCGAGGGTGGCTACACCTTC
CDR3 protein: CASSPPCEGGYTF

J gene: TRBJ2-7
V gene: TRBV7-4
clone size: -
D gene: TRBD1
CDR3 length: 15
CDR3 DNA: TGTGCCAGCAGCAGAGCGGGACAGGGCTCCTACGAGCAGTACTTC
CDR3 protein: CASSRAGQGSYEQYF

J gene: TRBJ1-3
V gene: TRBV6-6
clone size: once
D gene: -
CDR3 length: 14
CDR3 DNA: TGTGCCAGCACCCCACAACGACTCGGAAACACCATATATTTT
CDR3 protein: CASTPQRLGNTIYF

J gene: TRBJ2-7
V gene: TRBV6-5
clone size: -
D gene: -
CDR3 length: 14
CDR3 DNA: TGTGCCAGCAGTTACTACCCCGGGAACTACGAGCAGTACTTC
CDR3 protein: CASSYYPGNYEQYF

J gene: TRBJ1-5
V gene: TRBV6-5
clone size: once
D gene: TRBD1
CDR3 length: 14
CDR3 DNA: TGTGCCAGCAGGTCCGGGACAGGCTATCAGCCCCAGCATTTT
CDR3 protein: CASRSGTGYQPQHF

J gene: TRBJ2-7
V gene: TRBV5-1
clone size: -
D gene: -
CDR3 length: 14
CDR3 DNA: TGCGCCAGCAGCGACCCTCCAGCTACTCACGAGCAGTACTTC
CDR3 protein: CASSDPPATHEQYF

J gene: TRBJ2-6
V gene: TRBV6-5
clone size: -
D gene: -
CDR3 length: 14
CDR3 DNA: TGTGCCAGCAGGAGGGTCTCTGGGGCCAACGTCCTGACTTTC
CDR3 protein: CASRRVSGANVLTF

J gene: TRBJ2-3
V gene: TRBV10-2
clone size: -
D gene: -
CDR3 length: 13
CDR3 DNA: TGCGCCAGCAGCCATCAGGGCACAGATACGCAGTATTTT
CDR3 protein: CASSHQGTDTQYF

J gene: TRBJ2-3
V gene: TRBV15
clone size: -
D gene: -
CDR3 length: 16
CDR3 DNA: TGTGCCACCAGCAGAGCCCCTGGGACCAACCTCGATACGCAGTATTTT
CDR3 protein: CATSRAPGTNLDTQYF

J gene: TRBJ1-1
V gene: TRBV11-3
clone size: -
D gene: -
CDR3 length: 14
CDR3 DNA: TGTGCCAGCAGCCCTAAGCCGGACGTCACTGAAGCTTTCTTT
CDR3 protein: CASSPKPDVTEAFF

J gene: TRBJ2-7
V gene: TRBV19
clone size: -
D gene: -
CDR3 length: 13
CDR3 DNA: TGTGCCACTCAAAAGGACACGAACTACGAGCAGTACTTC
CDR3 protein: CATQKDTNYEQYF

J gene: TRBJ2-5
V gene: TRBV15
clone size: -
D gene: -
CDR3 length: 17
CDR3 DNA: TGTGCCACCAGCAGAGATTTGACCGAGCGGCGCCAAGAGACCCAGTACTTC
CDR3 protein: CATSRDLTERRQETQYF

J gene: TRBJ2-7
V gene: TRBV6-5
clone size: -
D gene: TRBD1
CDR3 length: 14
CDR3 DNA: TGTGCCAGCAGTTCCCCCACAGGGGGCACGGAGCAGTACTTC
CDR3 protein: CASSSPTGGTEQYF

J gene: TRBJ2-5
V gene: TRBV30
clone size: -
D gene: TRBD2
CDR3 length: 15
CDR3 DNA: TGTGCCTGGAACGGACTAGCGCCGGGTAGGGAGACCCAGTACTTC
CDR3 protein: CAWNGLAPGRETQYF

J gene: TRBJ2-1
V gene: TRBV28
clone size: -
D gene: TRBD2
CDR3 length: 19
CDR3 DNA: TGTGCCAGCAGTCTCTCGGGACTAGCGGGAGTGAGCTCCTACAATGAGCAGTTCTTC
CDR3 protein: CASSLSGLAGVSSYNEQFF

J gene: TRBJ2-7
V gene: TRBV18
clone size: -
D gene: -
CDR3 length: 13
CDR3 DNA: TGTGCCAGCTCACCAGGGTTGGACAGCGAGCAGTACTTC
CDR3 protein: CASSPGLDSEQYF

J gene: TRBJ2-1
V gene: TRBV7-2
clone size: once
D gene: -
CDR3 length: 17
CDR3 DNA: TGTGCCAGCAGTCAAGGGCCCCCTAGTTCCCCATACAATGAGCAGTTCTTC
CDR3 protein: CASSQGPPSSPYNEQFF

J gene: TRBJ2-1
V gene: TRBV27
clone size: -
D gene: TRBD2
CDR3 length: 15
CDR3 DNA: TGTGCCAGCAGGTCCCTCTTGCGGGGGAGATGGGGGCAGTTCTTC
CDR3 protein: CASRSLLRGRWGQFF

J gene: TRBJ2-7
V gene: TRBV18
clone size: -
D gene: -
CDR3 length: 14
CDR3 DNA: TGTGCCAGCTCACCGGGGAGGGGGCGTGACGAGCAGTACTTC
CDR3 protein: CASSPGRGRDEQYF

J gene: TRBJ2-5
V gene: TRBV2
clone size: -
D gene: -
CDR3 length: 12
CDR3 DNA: TGTGCCAGCAGTGAGATCCAAGAGACCCAGTACTTC
CDR3 protein: CASSEIQETQYF

J gene: TRBJ2-1
V gene: TRBV9
clone size: -
D gene: -
CDR3 length: 16
CDR3 DNA: TGTGCCAGCAGCCCTTTGGGAGCGGGCTCCTACAATGAGCAGTTCTTC
CDR3 protein: CASSPLGAGSYNEQFF

J gene: TRBJ2-7
V gene: TRBV28
clone size: -
D gene: TRBD2
CDR3 length: 11
CDR3 DNA: TGTGCCAGCGAGACTAGCGGAGGCTGGTACTTC
CDR3 protein: CASETSGGWYF

J gene: TRBJ2-3
V gene: TRBV6-5
clone size: -
D gene: -
CDR3 length: 16
CDR3 DNA: TGTGCCAGCAGTTACTCGTGGGGGCAAGTGGCAGATACGCAGTATTTT
CDR3 protein: CASSYSWGQVADTQYF